These 31 T cell receptor beta chains came from one sample sequenced in a study of blood T cell repertoires in COVID-19. TCRdb keeps only in-frame clones here, not all; method: immunoSEQ multiplex PCR. The sample lists about 250,000 clones, 80% to 90% occurring once. The sample comprised PBMCs or T cells enriched from blood (not recorded which). The receptors were sampled from a woman aged 25-40 years who had recovered from COVID-19.

This clone was picked up a small number of times. The chain has TRBV4-1 and TRBJ2-7, with 8 bases identical to TRBD1. V gave up 4 bases and J gave up 2 bases; unmatched junction bases: 10. The CDR3 is 16 amino acids. Germline CDR1 reads MGHRA; CDR2 reads YSYEKL. The CDR3 region is CASSPRGTGLPYEQYF. DNA for the CDR3: TGCGCCAGCAGCCCACGTGGGACAGGCCTACCCTACGAGCAGTACTTC.

V gene TRBV30 combines with J gene TRBJ1-2, with no clear D. Germline V gene data show CDR1 as GTSNPN and CDR2 as SVGIG (reference sequence). CDR3 length: 11 residues. Trimming pared 5 bases from V and 2 bases from J, leaving 6 bases between. CDR3 sequence (DNA): TGTGCCTGGGATATGAACTATGGCTACACCTTC. This codes for CAWDMNYGYTF.

This clone has just one count. This sequence joins TRBV18 and TRBJ2-7; D is possibly TRBD1 (6 bases). This CDR3 region has 15 residues. V dropped 6 bases and J dropped 0 bases, with 15 bases sitting between them. Germline V CDR1 and CDR2: KGHSH, LQKENI. The CDR3 DNA follows: TGTGCCAGCTCCCTAAACTCGGACAGCTCCTACGAGCAGTACTTC. Protein product: CASSLNSDSSYEQYF.

The rearrangement joins TRBV2 to TRBJ1-6, with 9 bases identical to TRBD1. Germline loops: CDR1 SNHLY, CDR2 FYNNEI. This CDR3 has 18 residues. With 5 bases clipped from V and 3 bases from J, the junction kept 11 bases outside the gene matches. CDR3 in DNA: TGTGCCAGCAGTTCGATTTCCGGGACAGGGAGCTATAATTCACCCCTCCACTTT. Residues: CASSSISGTGSYNSPLHF.

Written as DNA, the CDR3 is TGTGCCAGCAGCTTTAGCGGGGCCCGTGAGCAGTTCTTC. It codes for CASSFSGAREQFF. This chain uses TRBV7-7 with TRBJ2-1; 8 bases line up with TRBD2. The CDR3 consists of 13 residues. Germline trimming cut 3 bases from V and 9 bases from J; bases unmatched to any gene: 4. Germline lookup yields CDR1 SSHAT and CDR2 FNYEAQ (reference sequence).

The chain joins TRBV25-1 to TRBJ2-2; D ambiguous. V gave up 2 bases and J gave up 6 bases, with 7 bases separating them. Germline-derived CDR1 and CDR2 are MGHDK and SYGVNS. The length of the CDR3 is 13 residues. The CDR3 DNA is TGTGCCAGCAGTGAAGGAGCTTCCGGGGAGCTGTTTTTT. Residues: CASSEGASGELFF.

The V call is TRBV28, the J call TRBJ1-2, with D unresolved. The CDR3 is 11 amino acids. Between the trimmed V and J ends, which lost 3 bases and 8 bases, there was a span of 7 bases. Germline V gene sequence: CDR1 MDHEN, CDR2 SYDVKM. The CDR3 loop is CASSFREGYTF. CDR3 DNA sequence: TGTGCCAGCAGTTTCCGCGAGGGCTACACCTTC.

This chain links TRBV28 with TRBJ2-3; tentatively, D is TRBD2 (5 bases). The germline V and J ends were trimmed by 3 bases and 3 bases, with 13 bases remaining between them. This CDR3 is built from 15 residues. CDR1 and CDR2 from the germline V gene are MDHEN and SYDVKM. The CDR3 region has the DNA TGTGCCAGCAGTTTTGACCGGGATGGTACAGATACGCAGTATTTT. Translating gives CASSFDRDGTDTQYF.

The chain links TRBV11-3 to TRBJ2-3, with a possible D match to TRBD2 (6 bases). Germline assignment: CDR1 SGHNT and CDR2 YENEEA. V lost 9 bases, J lost 4 bases, and 11 bases lay in between. This CDR3 is 12 amino acids long. This CDR3 reads CASSEGADTQYF. CDR3 in DNA: TGTGCCAGTTCGGAGGGAGCAGATACGCAGTATTTT. Together with reference TRBV11-3 and TRBJ2-3, the CDR3 gives the full variable domain: EAGVVQSPRYKIIEKKQPVAFWCNPISGHNTLYWYLQNLGQGPELLIRYENEEAVDDSQLPKDRFSAERLKGVDSTLKIQPAELGDSAVYLCASSEGADTQYFGPGTRLTVL.

The chain couples TRBV9 to TRBJ2-5; weak D call: TRBD2 (6 bases). This CDR3 has 14 amino acids. Germline loops: CDR1 SGDLS, CDR2 YYNGEE. V was cut by 3 bases and J by 1 base, with 10 bases left in between. The CDR3 nucleotides read TGTGCCAGCAGCGCCGACGGGAGCCAAGAGACCCAGTACTTC. Protein product: CASSADGSQETQYF.

This clone appeared a few times. The chain employs TRBV6-4 and TRBJ1-6; no definite D call. Trimming removed 3 bases from V and 7 bases from J, with 10 bases in between. The CDR3 is 14 residues long. CDR1 MRHNA and CDR2 SNTAGT come from the germline V gene. CDR3 sequence: CASSELAGNSPLHF. The CDR3 nucleotides are TGTGCCAGCAGTGAGCTAGCCGGGAATTCACCCCTCCACTTT.

V is TRBV28 and J is TRBJ2-5, with D tentatively TRBD2 (5 bases). Trimming shortened V by 5 bases and J by 4 bases, and 20 bases separated the two germline ends. Germline loops: CDR1 MDHEN, CDR2 SYDVKM. This CDR3 comprises 16 residues. CDR3 in amino acids: CASSPRGLFRGETQYF. CDR3 DNA sequence: TGTGCCAGCAGTCCCCGAGGACTTTTTCGAGGAGAGACCCAGTACTTC.

The rearrangement links TRBV2 to TRBJ2-7; 7 nucleotides align to TRBD1. Germline V gene data show CDR1 as SNHLY and CDR2 as FYNNEI. CDR3 length equals 14 residues. The V gene end was trimmed by 4 bases and the J gene end by 3 bases; junction bases not matched to a gene: 6. CDR3 sequence (DNA): TGTGCCAGCAGTGTACCCGACAGGGACTACGAGCAGTACTTC. Translation gives CASSVPDRDYEQYF.

The rearrangement joins TRBV7-6 to TRBJ2-7; 8 bases map to TRBD1. This CDR3 has 13 residues. The germline gives CDR1 SGHVS, CDR2 FNYEAQ. V lost 5 bases and J lost 3; bases outside the gene matches: 3. CDR3 DNA sequence: TGTGCCAGCAGCCCACAGGGGGGCTACGAGCAGTACTTC. Its protein is CASSPQGGYEQYF. The full variable domain, rest sourced from reference TRBV7-6 and TRBJ2-7, is GAGVSQSPRYKVTKRGQDVALRCDPISGHVSLYWYRQALGQGPEFLTYFNYEAQQDKSGLPNDRFSAERPEGSISTLTIQRTEQRDSAMYRCASSPQGGYEQYFGPGTRLTVT.

This clone was counted ten times or more. The rearrangement joins TRBV11-2 to TRBJ2-7; a possible D gene is TRBD1 (5 bases). V was trimmed by 1 base and J by 7 bases, leaving 11 bases between them. CDR3 length: 13 amino acids. Germline V gene sequence: CDR1 SGHAT, CDR2 FQNNGV. The DNA of the CDR3 is TGTGCCAGCAGCTTAGGGACATCCAAGGAGCAGTACTTC. Its translation is CASSLGTSKEQYF. Looking up the rest from reference TRBV11-2 and TRBJ2-7 gives the full variable domain: EAGVAQSPRYKIIEKRQSVAFWCNPISGHATLYWYQQILGQGPKLLIQFQNNGVVDDSQLPKDRFSAERLKGVDSTLKIQPAKLEDSAVYLCASSLGTSKEQYFGPGTRLTVT.

This clone was counted between two and nine times. This chain joins TRBV9 and TRBJ2-7, with 7 bases fitting TRBD1. The ends lost 3 bases at V and 6 bases at J; junction bases unmatched: 3. This CDR3 spans 12 amino acids. Germline assignment: CDR1 SGDLS and CDR2 YYNGEE. The CDR3 region is CASSATGIEQYF. For the CDR3, the DNA is TGTGCCAGCAGCGCGACAGGGATCGAGCAGTACTTC.

The sample holds a few counts of this clone. This chain connects TRBV7-9 to TRBJ1-4; 9 bases fit TRBD1. Trimming removed 6 bases from V and 4 bases from J; junction bases left unmatched: 9. The germline V gene has CDR1 SEHNR and CDR2 FQNEAQ (reference sequence). This CDR3 has 16 residues. CDR3 bases: TGTGCCAGCAGTTCCACACAGGGGGCGGGTAATGAAAAACTGTTTTTT. Protein sequence: CASSSTQGAGNEKLFF.

This clone was observed a single time. This chain joins TRBV28 and TRBJ1-1, with a possible D match to TRBD1 (6 bases). V gave up 4 bases and J gave up 2 bases, with 8 bases separating them. The CDR3 totals 13 residues. Germline assignment: CDR1 MDHEN and CDR2 SYDVKM. DNA of the CDR3: TGTGCCAGCAGTTCAGGGGCAAACACTGAAGCTTTCTTT. Amino acids: CASSSGANTEAFF.

This chain links TRBV4-1 with TRBJ1-4, with no clear D. The length of the CDR3 is 17 residues. Looked up from germline, CDR1 is MGHRA and CDR2 is YSYEKL. Trimming cost V 2 bases and J 8 bases, with 21 bases left between them. CDR3: CASSQTWMRLAWEKLFF. CDR3 in DNA: TGCGCCAGCAGCCAAACCTGGATGAGGCTGGCCTGGGAAAAACTGTTTTTT.

This clone was counted once. V usage is TRBV10-3 and J usage is TRBJ1-4; no clear D gene. The CDR3 spans 12 residues. V was cut by 2 bases and J by 6 bases, with 4 bases left in between. Germline V gene data show CDR1 as ENHRY and CDR2 as SYGVKD. CDR3 DNA: TGTGCCATCAGTGAGGCGGATGAAAAACTGTTTTTT. Residues: CAISEADEKLFF.

Notes on this clone: Other DNA sequences in the sample encode the same CDR3. The rearrangement uses TRBV7-9 and TRBJ2-7; 12 bases are shared with TRBD1. Germline CDR1 reads SEHNR; CDR2 reads FQNEAQ (reference sequence). The V and J ends lost 4 bases and 2 bases, in that order; junction bases with no gene match: 3. This CDR3 region has 15 residues. The DNA of the CDR3 is TGTGCCAGCAGCTCAGGGACAGGGGGCGCCTACGAGCAGTACTTC. It codes for CASSSGTGGAYEQYF.

V and J are TRBV28 and TRBJ1-5, with a weak D call TRBD1 (6 bases). The CDR3 spans 15 residues. Germline-derived CDR1 and CDR2 are MDHEN and SYDVKM. Deletions cut 11 bases from V and 3 bases from J, with 20 bases between. CDR3 sequence: CADQTDSSFNQPQHF. The CDR3 bases are TGTGCCGACCAGACGGACAGTAGCTTCAATCAGCCCCAGCATTTT.

In its sample, this clone was seen a few times. The CDR3 is CASSPAGDTEAFF. In DNA form, the CDR3 reads TGTGCCAGCAGTCCGGCGGGGGACACTGAAGCTTTCTTT. V is TRBV28 and J is TRBJ1-1; tentative D call: TRBD1 (5 bases). With 5 bases removed from V and 3 bases from J, the gap between germline ends came to 10 bases. CDR1 is MDHEN, CDR2 SYDVKM, per germline. The CDR3 covers 13 residues.

V usage is TRBV27 and J usage is TRBJ1-6, with 8 bases lining up with TRBD1. The CDR3 is 15 amino acids. The V and J ends lost 6 bases and 6 bases, in that order; junction bases with no gene match: 7. CDR1 and CDR2 (germline): MNHEY, SMNVEV (reference sequence). The CDR3 coding sequence is TGTGCCAGCAGCCGCGGGACAGGAGCTAATTCACCCCTCCACTTT. Its protein is CASSRGTGANSPLHF.

V gene TRBV3-1 (or the pseudogene TRBV3-2) combines with J gene TRBJ1-1; 8 bases are a match to TRBD1. V was clipped by 0 bases and J by 4 bases; unmatched bases: 4. The germline CDR1 and CDR2 sequences are LGHDT and YNNKEL (reference sequence). The CDR3 sequence is 15 residues long. DNA for the CDR3: TGTGCCAGCAGCCAAGAAAGGACAGGGCGCACTGAAGCTTTCTTT. This sequence encodes CASSQERTGRTEAFF.

The chain couples TRBV5-1 to TRBJ1-3, with TRBD1 as a possible D gene (6 bases). This CDR3 contains 14 residues. Germline assignment: CDR1 SGHRS and CDR2 YFSETQ. The ends were cut back, 4 bases at V and 4 bases at J, with 12 bases in the middle. The CDR3 DNA is TGCGCCAGCAGCCCGGACAGCCCAGGAAACACCATATATTTT. This gives the protein CASSPDSPGNTIYF.

The V call is TRBV5-1, the J call TRBJ1-2, with a weak D call TRBD1 (6 bases). With 5 bases removed from V and 6 bases from J, the gap between germline ends came to 20 bases. There are 15 residues in the CDR3. Per the germline V gene, CDR1 is SGHRS and CDR2 is YFSETQ. The CDR3 loop reads CASSSIKFQGNGYTF. DNA of the CDR3: TGCGCCAGCAGTTCTATTAAATTCCAGGGGAATGGCTACACCTTC.

The chain links TRBV7-8 to TRBJ1-5; tentatively, D is TRBD1 (6 bases). The V and J ends lost 5 bases and 2 bases respectively, with 22 bases between them. The CDR3 covers 18 residues. Germline lookup yields CDR1 SGHVS and CDR2 FQNEAQ. The CDR3 protein is CASSRTPGGLGGNQPQHF. Written as DNA, the CDR3 is TGTGCCAGCAGCCGGACCCCGGGGGGCTTAGGGGGCAATCAGCCCCAGCATTTT.

The chain has TRBV7-2 and TRBJ1-1; D call uncertain. Germline V gene sequence: CDR1 SGHTA, CDR2 FQGNSA. V lost 3 bases and J lost 4, with 9 bases in between. The CDR3 length is 13 residues. CDR3 region: CASSFVRSTEAFF. The DNA of the CDR3 is TGTGCCAGCAGCTTCGTTAGAAGCACTGAAGCTTTCTTT.

This clone was found once. The chain carries TRBV4-1 and TRBJ1-4; D may be TRBD1 (5 bases). The length of the CDR3 is 16 residues. V lost 0 bases and J lost 2, with 10 bases in between. Germline V gene sequence: CDR1 MGHRA, CDR2 YSYEKL. The CDR3 region has the DNA TGCGCCAGCAGCCAAGATACAGGCTCGACTAATGAAAAACTGTTTTTT. It codes for CASSQDTGSTNEKLFF.

The V and J genes are TRBV29-1 and TRBJ1-2, with D tentatively TRBD1 (6 bases). Per germline, CDR1 SQVTM and CDR2 ANQGSEA. V was shortened by 6 bases and J by 2 bases, with 16 bases between the two germline ends. CDR3 length equals 14 residues. The CDR3 DNA reads TGCAGCGTGGCCACAGGGAGGGGGAACTATGGCTACACCTTC. Translated, it gives CSVATGRGNYGYTF.